A single sample gave rise to the 3 T cell receptor beta chains below, sequenced in a study of T cell repertoires in cytomegalovirus infection. TCRdb itself ran the reads through MiXCR, one entry per CDR3 protein. The profile covers around 300,000 distinct CDR3 sequences, with under 30% appearing a single time and 11% to 15% taken by the ten largest. The sequenced sample consisted of PBMCs. The receptors originated from a human donor in good health (CMV status not recorded). Some clones in this sample may be carry-over from other donors' samples.

This clonotype has ten or more counts. The V and J genes are TRBV28 and TRBJ1-5; D is perhaps TRBD1 (6 bases). Germline V gives CDR1 MDHEN, CDR2 SYDVKM. Trimming pared 6 bases from V and 7 bases from J, leaving 19 bases between. The CDR3 has 15 residues. CDR3 sequence: CASSRPTGSGQPQHF. The CDR3 coding sequence is TGTGCCAGCAGCCGCCCGACAGGCTCGGGACAGCCCCAGCATTTT.

This chain uses TRBV29-1 with TRBJ1-2, with TRBD1 as a possible D gene (5 bases). V was shortened by 7 bases and J by 6 bases, with 18 bases between the two germline ends. Germline V gene data show CDR1 as SQVTM and CDR2 as ANQGSEA. The CDR3 has 13 amino acids. As DNA, the CDR3 is TGCAGCGCGACGAGGGGAGAAGGCGATGGCTACACCTTC. The encoded protein is CSATRGEGDGYTF.

The chain combines TRBV20-1 with TRBJ2-2; 9 bases line up with TRBD1. The CDR3 length is 13 residues. Per the germline V gene, CDR1 is DFQATT and CDR2 is SNEGSKA (reference sequence). The V and J ends lost 7 bases and 3 bases, in that order; junction bases with no gene match: 3. The CDR3 sequence: CSVRDRDTGELFF. CDR3 nucleotides: TGCAGTGTCCGGGACAGGGACACCGGGGAGCTGTTTTTT.